The entry below gives a single T cell receptor (beta chain) sequence along with its context. Its antigen is as yet unknown. The donors comprised healthy bone marrow donors. The data stem from a study of cytomegalovirus exposure and HLA in healthy donors. Study-level background: The study's early data release held roughly 91 million unique TCRs from HLA-typed donors. Notes on the study in general: By a later analysis, the bulk of CMV-associated TCR beta chains appeared HLA-restricted.

In the PCR, 60 Vbeta and 13 Jbeta primers were used. Methods used by the authors: The count from a later analysis was roughly 80 million unique TCR beta chains, some 10 million of them shared. Assay: immunoSEQ multiplex PCR; the TCRdb copy retains only in-frame clones and omits some. That table is the source of V, J and clone size, and D and trimming were worked out from the DNA. Among 150,000 to 200,000 clones listed, around 85% were seen once. Looked up from germline, CDR1 is MNHEY and CDR2 is SVGAGI. Unmatched junction bases numbered 12, after V lost 4 bases and J lost 11 bases. The CDR3 covers 14 residues.

This chain links TRBV6-5 with TRBJ2-5; TRBD1 matches at 8 bases. This TCR was recovered from a man aged 18 to 30 in good health and CMV-seronegative. Specimen: PBMCs. The CDR3 reads CASSFDRGPREQYF. CDR3 bases: TGTGCCAGCAGTTTCGACAGGGGCCCACGGGAGCAGTACTTC.